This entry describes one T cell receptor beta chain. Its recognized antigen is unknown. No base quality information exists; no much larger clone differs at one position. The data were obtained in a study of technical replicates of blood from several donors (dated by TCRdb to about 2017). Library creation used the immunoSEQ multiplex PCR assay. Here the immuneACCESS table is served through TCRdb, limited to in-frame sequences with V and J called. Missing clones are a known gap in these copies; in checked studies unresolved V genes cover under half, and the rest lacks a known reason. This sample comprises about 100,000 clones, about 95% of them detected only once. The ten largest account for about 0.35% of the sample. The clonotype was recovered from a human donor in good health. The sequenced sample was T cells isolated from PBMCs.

The CDR3: CASSLQQGYNEQFF. Read as DNA, the sequence is TGTGCCAGCAGCTTGCAACAGGGCTACAATGAGCAGTTCTTC. The rearrangement joined TRBV5-5 to TRBJ2-1, with TRBD1 as a weak D call on 6 bases. The germline V gene (reference sequence) supplies CDR1 SGHKS and CDR2 YYEKEE. Taken from cysteine to phenylalanine, the CDR3 has 14 residues. Just the 42-base CDR3 DNA is kept, in frame starting at base 1. V loses 1 base, J loses 3 bases, and the germline ends lie 8 bases apart.